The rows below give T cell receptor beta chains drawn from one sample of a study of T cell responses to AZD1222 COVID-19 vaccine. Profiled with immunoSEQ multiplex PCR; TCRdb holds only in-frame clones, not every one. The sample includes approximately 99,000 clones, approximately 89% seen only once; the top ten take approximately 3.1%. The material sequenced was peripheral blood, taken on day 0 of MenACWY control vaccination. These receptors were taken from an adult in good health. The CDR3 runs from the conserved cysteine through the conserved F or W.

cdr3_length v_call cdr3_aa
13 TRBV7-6 CASSRLVTDTQYF
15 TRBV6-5 CASSYSRGWGYEQYF
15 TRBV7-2 CASSFQQGPTYEQYF
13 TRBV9 CASSGGLLETQYF
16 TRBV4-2 CASSQEGDYRYNEQFF
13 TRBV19 CASSISRADGYTF
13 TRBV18 CASSPGENEKLFF
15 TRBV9 CASSPGDRLYNEQFF
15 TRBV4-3 CASSHLLQGADEQYF
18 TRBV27 CASSLGAGATRSTGELFF
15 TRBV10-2 CASGGTVRGNYGYTF
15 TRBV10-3 CAISVGTDSYNEQFF
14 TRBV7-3 CASSRGLAEDTQYF